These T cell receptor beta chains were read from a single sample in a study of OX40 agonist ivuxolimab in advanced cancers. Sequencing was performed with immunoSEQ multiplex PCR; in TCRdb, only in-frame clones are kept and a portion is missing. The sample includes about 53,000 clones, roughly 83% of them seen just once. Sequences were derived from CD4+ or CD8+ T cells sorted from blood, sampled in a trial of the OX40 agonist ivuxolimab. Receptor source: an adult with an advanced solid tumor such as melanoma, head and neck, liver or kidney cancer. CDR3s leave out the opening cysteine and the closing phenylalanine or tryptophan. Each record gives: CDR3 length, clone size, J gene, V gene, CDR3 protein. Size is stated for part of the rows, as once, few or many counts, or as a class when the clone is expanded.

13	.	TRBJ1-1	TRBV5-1	ASTSSGDPFTEAF
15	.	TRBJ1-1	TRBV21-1	ASTTSPGQGATTEAF
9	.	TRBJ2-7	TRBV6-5	ASSSGFEQY
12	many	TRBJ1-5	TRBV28	ASRPKNRVQPQH
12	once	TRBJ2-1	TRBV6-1	ASSIGSQGNEQF
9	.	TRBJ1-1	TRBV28	ASNRNTEAF
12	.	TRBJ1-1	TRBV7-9	ASSLVAGNTEAF
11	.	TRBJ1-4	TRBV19	ASSESIFEKLF
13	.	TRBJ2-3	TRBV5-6	ASSLGVLFTDTQY
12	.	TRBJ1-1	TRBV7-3	ASSLDRVNTEAF
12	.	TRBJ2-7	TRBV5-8	ASSRGQGDREQY
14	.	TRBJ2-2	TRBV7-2	ASSPGLAINTGELF
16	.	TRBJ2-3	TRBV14	ASSSRMGLAGVTDTQY
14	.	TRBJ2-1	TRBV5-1	ASSPAGGLSYNEQF
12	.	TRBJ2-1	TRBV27	ASSASGVYNEQF
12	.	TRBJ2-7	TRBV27	ASSLSGGSNEQY
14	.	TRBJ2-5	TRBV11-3	ASSLGVSGGEETQY
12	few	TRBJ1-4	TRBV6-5	ASSYGQGRAELF
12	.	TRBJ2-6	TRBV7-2	ASSLNPGANVLT
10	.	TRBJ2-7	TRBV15	ATSRGFNEQY
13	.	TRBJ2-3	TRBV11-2	ASSPLGGSTDTQY
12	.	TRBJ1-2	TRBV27	ASSFGQSPYGYT
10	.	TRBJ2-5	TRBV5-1	ASSLSGETQY
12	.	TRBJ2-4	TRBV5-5	ASSLAGTKNIQY
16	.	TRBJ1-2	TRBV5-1	ASSLAPGQAYEGYGYT
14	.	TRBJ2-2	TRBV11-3	ASSPTSSGIIGELF
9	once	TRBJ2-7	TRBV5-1	ASIPTYEQY
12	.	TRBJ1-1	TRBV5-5	ASSLGSLNTEAF
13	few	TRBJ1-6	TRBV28	ASSSATGGDSPLH
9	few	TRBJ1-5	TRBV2	ASSESQPQH
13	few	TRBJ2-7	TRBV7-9	ASSLEAGQVYEQY
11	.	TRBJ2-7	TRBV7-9	ASSLVGMYEQY
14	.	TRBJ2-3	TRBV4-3	ASSRMTSGSADTQY
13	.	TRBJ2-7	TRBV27	ASSARTGPTYEQY
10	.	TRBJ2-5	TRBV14	ASSPPSKTQY
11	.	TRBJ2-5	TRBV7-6	ASSLEAGETQY
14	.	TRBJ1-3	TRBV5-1	ASSGRGTGSGNTIY
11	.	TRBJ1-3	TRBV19	ASSSSGIRTIY
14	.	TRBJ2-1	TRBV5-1	ASGASGRALYNEQF
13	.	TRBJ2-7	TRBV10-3	AIRDSGRDSGEQY
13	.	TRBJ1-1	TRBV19	ASSIGGQGPYEAF
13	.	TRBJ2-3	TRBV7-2	ASSDGTSGTDTQY
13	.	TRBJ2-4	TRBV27	ASSPQPQAKNIQY
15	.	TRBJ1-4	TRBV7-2	ASSLGTGASRYEKLF
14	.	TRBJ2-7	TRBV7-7	ASSLGQSRGKYEQY
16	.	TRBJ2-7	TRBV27	ASRWTSVDPVVPHEQY
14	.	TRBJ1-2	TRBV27	ASSSPGTGSNYGHT
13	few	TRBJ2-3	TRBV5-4	ASSLDRGGTDTQY
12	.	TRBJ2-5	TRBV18	ASSPPQRAETQY
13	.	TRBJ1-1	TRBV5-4	ASRVETTVYTEAF
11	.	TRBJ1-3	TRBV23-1	ASSPESGNTIY
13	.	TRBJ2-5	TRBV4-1	ASSPQGQNQETQY
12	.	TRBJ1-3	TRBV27	ASRSQASGNTIY
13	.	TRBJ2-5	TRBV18	ASSPHTGDKETQY
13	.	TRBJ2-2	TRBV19	ASKTSSGNTGELF
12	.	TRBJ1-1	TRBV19	ASRQFLGYTEAF
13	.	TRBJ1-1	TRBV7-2	ASSLTTGGETEAF